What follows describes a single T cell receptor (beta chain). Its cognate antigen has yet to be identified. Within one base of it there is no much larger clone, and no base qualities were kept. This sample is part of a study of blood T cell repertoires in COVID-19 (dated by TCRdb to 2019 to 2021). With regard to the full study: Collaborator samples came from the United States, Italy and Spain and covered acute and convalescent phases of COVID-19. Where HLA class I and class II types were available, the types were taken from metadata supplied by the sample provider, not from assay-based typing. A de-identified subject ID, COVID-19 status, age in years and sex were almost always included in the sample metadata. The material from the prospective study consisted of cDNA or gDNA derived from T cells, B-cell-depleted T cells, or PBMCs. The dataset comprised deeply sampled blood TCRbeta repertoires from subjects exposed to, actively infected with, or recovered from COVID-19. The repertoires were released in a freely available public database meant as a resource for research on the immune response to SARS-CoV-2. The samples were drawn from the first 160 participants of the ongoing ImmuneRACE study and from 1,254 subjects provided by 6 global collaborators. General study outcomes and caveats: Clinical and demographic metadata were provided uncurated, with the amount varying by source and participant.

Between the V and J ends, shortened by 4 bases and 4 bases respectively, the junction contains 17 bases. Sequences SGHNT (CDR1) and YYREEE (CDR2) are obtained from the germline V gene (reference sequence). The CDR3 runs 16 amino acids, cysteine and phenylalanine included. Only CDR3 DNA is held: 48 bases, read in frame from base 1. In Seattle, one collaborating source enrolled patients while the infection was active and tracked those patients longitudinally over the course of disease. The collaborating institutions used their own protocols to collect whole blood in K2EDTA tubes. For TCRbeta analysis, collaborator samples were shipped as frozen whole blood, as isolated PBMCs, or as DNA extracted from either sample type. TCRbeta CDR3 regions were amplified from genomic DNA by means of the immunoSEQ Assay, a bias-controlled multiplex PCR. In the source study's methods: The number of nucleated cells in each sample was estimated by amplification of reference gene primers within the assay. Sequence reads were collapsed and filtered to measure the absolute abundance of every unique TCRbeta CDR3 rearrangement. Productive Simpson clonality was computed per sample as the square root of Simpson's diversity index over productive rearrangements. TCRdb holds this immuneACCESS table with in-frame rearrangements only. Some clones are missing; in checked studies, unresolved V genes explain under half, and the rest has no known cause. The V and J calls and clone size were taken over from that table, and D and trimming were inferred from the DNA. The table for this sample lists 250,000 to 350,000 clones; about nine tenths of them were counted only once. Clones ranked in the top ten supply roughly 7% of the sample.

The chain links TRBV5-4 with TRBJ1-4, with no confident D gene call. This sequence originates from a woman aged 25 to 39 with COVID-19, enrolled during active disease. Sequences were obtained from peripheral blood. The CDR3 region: CASSDGRGGNNEKLFF. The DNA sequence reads TGTGCCAGCAGCGACGGACGGGGAGGAAATAATGAAAAACTGTTTTTT.